The 2 T cell receptor beta chains below all came from one sample that was sequenced in a study of beta chain features in type 1 diabetes. Sequenced material consisted of expressed TCRB transcripts (all of the isolated RNA was reverse transcribed). Only in-frame clones appear in the TCRdb table, and some are missing; sequencing was by immunoSEQ multiplex PCR. The data contain just over 600,000 clones, about 14% of them singletons. The sample comprised naive CD4+ T cells from blood. Receptors were obtained from a man in his late teens or twenties in good health.

This clone was counted a few times. CDR3 protein: CASSPVNSRTLKSGANVLTF. As DNA, the CDR3 is TGTGCCAGCTCACCGGTTAATTCGCGGACACTTAAGTCTGGGGCCAACGTCCTGACTTTC. The chain is built from TRBV18 and TRBJ2-6; tentatively, D is TRBD1 (5 bases). Germline lookup yields CDR1 KGHSH and CDR2 LQKENI. Trimming removed 3 bases at V and 1 base at J, with 22 bases between. The CDR3 is made up of 20 amino acids.

DNA of the CDR3: TGTGCCAGCAGCCCTAGCGGGAGCAGAGAGCAGTTCTTC. Translating gives CASSPSGSREQFF. The chain carries TRBV7-6 and TRBJ2-1; 10 bases line up with TRBD2. Germline trimming cut 5 bases from V and 10 bases from J; bases unmatched to any gene: 5. The germline V gene encodes CDR1 SGHVS and CDR2 FNYEAQ. The CDR3 loop spans 13 amino acids.